This T cell receptor (beta chain) stems from a study of T cells after posttransplantation cyclophosphamide. This clone appeared a few times. Its antigen is not identified. Broader study findings: Later post-transplant blood repertoires were often dominated by donor CD8+ memory clones.

Method: immunoSEQ multiplex PCR; TCRdb's copy keeps in-frame clones and lacks some. The sample contains 20,000 to 25,000 clones, approximately 76% of which appear only once. On the day of bone marrow donation, the related graft donor provided peripheral blood. J gave up 0 bases and V 4 bases, and 5 bases lay outside the gene matches. The germline CDR1 and CDR2 sequences are SEHNR and FQNEAQ (reference sequence). The CDR3 covers 15 residues. J is TRBJ1-1 and V is TRBV7-9, with 7 bases fitting TRBD1. The receptor was derived from a woman between 55 and 75 years old in good health, CMV-negative, and a related stem cell transplant donor. Sequencing was done on a sample of memory CD4+ T cells sorted from PBMCs. Here the CDR3 reads CASSWSGTVNTEAFF. CDR3 sequence (DNA): TGTGCCAGCAGCTGGTCCGGGACAGTGAACACTGAAGCTTTCTTT. The full variable domain, in which reference TRBV7-9 and TRBJ1-1 provide the parts outside the CDR3, is DTGVSQNPRHKITKRGQNVTFRCDPISEHNRLYWYRQTLGQGPEFLTYFQNEAQLEKSRLLSDRFSAERPKGSFSTLEIQRTEQGDSAMYLCASSWSGTVNTEAFFGQGTRLTVV.